This entry concerns a single TCR beta chain. Its antigen remains unidentified. Qualities for individual bases were not recorded, and no much larger clone is one base off. The treatment or condition label on this specimen signifies: roughly 18 received Ad26.COV2.S at low or high dose, single or two shots; about 5 received placebo; per-sample allocation not given. For vaccine and placebo recipients, the sequenced repertoires came from samples collected on day 63 after the first injection. Between 29 July and 7 August 2020, Cohort 1b enrolled 20 to 30 adults aged 18-55 years at one site in Boston, USA. As a vaccine, Ad26.COV2.S was a replication-incompetent adenovirus type 26 vector that expressed a prefusion-stabilized SARS-CoV-2 spike protein derived from the original Wuhan strain. This sample is drawn from a study of Ad26.COV2.S vaccination and SARS-CoV-2 variants (dated by TCRdb to the early 2020s). Notes on the research overall: Vaccine-arm donors were drawn from COV1001, a multicentre, randomized, double-blind, placebo-controlled phase I-IIa trial of Ad26.COV2.S in healthy adults. Participants in the trial were split at random into five groups of five each, receiving low-dose or high-dose Ad26.COV2.S once or twice, or else placebo on both occasions. A total of some 30 samples were included in the TCR-sequenced set, comprising some 20 Ad26.COV2.S vaccine recipients, 5 placebo recipients and 8 SARS-CoV-2 convalescent individuals. Ad26.COV2.S was administered intramuscularly at 5 x 10^10 or 1 x 10^11 viral particles, either as a single shot or as two shots given 56 days apart. The specificity and breadth of SARS-CoV-2-reactive T cell receptors after Ad26.COV2.S vaccination were assessed by TCRbeta repertoire sequencing. Investigators remained blinded to trial group allocation during experiments and outcome assessment. Overall results and qualifications from the work: After vaccination, substantial breadth of spike-specific CD8+ and CD4+ T cell responses was reported. Comparable non-spike TCR breadth was observed between vaccine and placebo recipients, consistent with only spike being contained in the vaccine. Spike-specific TCR breadth was higher in Ad26.COV2.S recipients than in placebo recipients (P = 0.0014). Comparing responses between vaccine doses or regimens was not something the study was powered to do. The authors noted that the TCR breadth and depth analyses may have underestimated total T cell responses.

TCRbeta CDR3 regions were sequenced with the immunoSEQ Assay. After extraction, genomic DNA underwent amplification by bias-controlled multiplex PCR, followed by high-throughput sequencing. The paper's processing steps were these. To quantify the absolute abundance of every unique TCRbeta CDR3 region, sequences were collapsed and filtered. Usable DNA was measured by amplifying reference genes present in all nucleated cells, and TCRbeta template counts were normalized to that usable DNA to estimate T cell fraction. Repertoire TCRs were annotated as SARS-CoV-2-specific when V gene, CDR3 amino acid sequence and J gene were exactly matched to a known reactive TCR set. The reference SARS-CoV-2 TCR set was obtained from MIRA and was filtered for enrichment in COVID-19-positive ImmuneCODE repertoires, whereby public or cross-reactive TCRs were removed. Based on the MIRA antigens, annotated TCRs were further analysed at the level of specific ORF or position within ORF. Breadth was defined as annotated unique rearrangements over total unique productive rearrangements; depth was the summed frequency of those rearrangements. TCR breadth was compared between groups using two-sided Wilcoxon rank-sum tests. The table comes from immuneACCESS by way of TCRdb, which keeps in-frame sequences with V and J called. Part of the clones is missing from these tables; in studies checked, under half for an unresolved V gene and the rest for unknown reasons. Clone size and V and J calls were adopted from that table, with D and trimming inferred from the DNA. This sample is represented by approximately 350,000 clones; around four fifths of them were singletons. The ten most abundant clones make up approximately 7.8% of the sample.

The source was peripheral blood, collected in a trial of Ad26.COV2.S vaccine versus placebo. The clonotype originates from a person aged 18-65 years who received the Ad26.COV2.S COVID-19 vaccine or a placebo.

The CDR3 is CASSPRTSGGYEQYF. The nucleotide sequence reads as follows: TGTGCCAGCTCACCACGGACTAGCGGGGGCTACGAGCAGTACTTC. The rearranged segments are TRBV18 and TRBJ2-7, with 13 middle bases fitting TRBD2. The CDR3 numbers 15 residues from cysteine through phenylalanine. Here the CDR3 DNA is all that survives: 45 bases in frame from base 1. Per the germline V gene, KGHSH is the CDR1 and LQKENI is the CDR2. Compared with germline, V lacks 1 base and J lacks 3 bases; bases without a gene match: 0.